Sequencing of this T cell receptor beta chain was carried out in a study of T cells in narcolepsy (dated by TCRdb to 2017 to 2018). A note on the overall study: The study enrolled patients with narcolepsy type 1 or type 2 (NT1, NT2) together with healthy control donors. The study sought autoreactive T cells targeting hypocretin neuron self-antigens (hypocretin, TRIB2) in narcolepsy patients, using TCR Vbeta sequencing to track clonotypes in blood and CSF.

For TCR Vbeta sequencing, memory CD4+ T cells were sorted ex vivo from the peripheral blood of narcolepsy patients and healthy controls. The CDR3 measures 15 amino acids from cysteine to phenylalanine. Here the CDR3 DNA is all that survives: 45 bases in frame from base 1. V ends up 8 bases short and J 2 bases short, with an unmatched junction base count of 4. The germline V gene encodes CDR1 MNHEY and CDR2 SMNVEV (reference sequence). Libraries came from the immunoSEQ multiplex PCR assay. This is the immuneACCESS table as TCRdb keeps it, with only in-frame sequences that have V and J called. A part of the clones is gone; compared with another copy, unresolved V genes explain less than half, and the rest is unexplained. Counted in this sample were around 31,000 clones; roughly four fifths of them appeared once. 2.6% of the sample goes to the ten largest clones. General findings and caveats noted by the study authors: Autoreactive clonotypes were reported to be detected serially in the blood of the same patients and of different patients, but not in the blood of healthy controls. No sequences matching autoreactive T cell clones were present in some of the blood memory CD4+ repertoires from patients and controls. HCRT-specific and TRIB2-specific autoreactive clonotypes were highlighted in plots that compared CD4+ T cell clonotypes in CSF versus blood from the same patient. Patients and controls had similar numbers of sequenced blood memory CD4+ clonotypes, with averages of 39,000 to 50,000 in patients and 30,000 to 35,000 in controls.

The table lists this clone with a few counts. Its antigen remains undetermined. No per-base quality is available; no much larger clone lies one base away. Input material: CD45RA- memory CD4+ T cells from PBMCs. This sample's cell subset or site label indicates: memory T cells sorted ex vivo from peripheral blood. Recombination connected TRBV27 to TRBJ2-1, with 12 central nucleotides matching TRBD2. This sequence was found in a human donor with narcolepsy. CDR3 loop: CASGRTSGAYNEQFF. In nucleotides, the sequence is TGTGCCAGCGGACGGACTAGCGGGGCCTACAATGAGCAGTTCTTC.